The 16 T cell receptor beta chains in this list originate from one sample, sequenced in a study of blood T cell repertoires in COVID-19. The method was immunoSEQ multiplex PCR; TCRdb's version includes in-frame clones alone and lacks a portion of them. The sample carries more than 300,000 clones, 88% recorded once. Sequencing used PBMCs or T cells enriched from blood (not recorded which). The source is a woman aged 18-35 years who had recovered from COVID-19.

The V gene is TRBV7-2, the J gene TRBJ1-2, with D possibly matching TRBD1 (5 bases). Trimming shortened V by 3 bases and J by 6 bases, and 17 bases separated the two germline ends. Germline V gene lookup returns CDR1 SGHTA and CDR2 FQGNSA. CDR3 length: 15 residues. CDR3 sequence: CASSFSFLKGHGYTF. CDR3 in DNA: TGTGCCAGCAGCTTCAGTTTTCTCAAGGGGCATGGCTACACCTTC.

V gene TRBV5-1 combines with J gene TRBJ2-5; D might be TRBD2 (5 bases). The V gene's germline CDR1 is SGHRS and CDR2 YFSETQ. This CDR3 is 14 amino acids long. V lost 5 bases and J lost 5, with 16 bases in between. In nucleotides, the CDR3 is TGCGCCAGCAGATCACCCGGGGTGCGGGAGACCCAGTACTTC. Its protein is CASRSPGVRETQYF.

The gene calls are TRBV6-5 and TRBJ1-1, with 9 bases identical to TRBD1. Germline-derived CDR1 and CDR2 are MNHEY and SVGAGI. V shed 2 bases and J 4 bases; nucleotides not matched to a gene: 5. This CDR3 contains 15 residues. The CDR3 protein is CASSYGQGTSTEAFF. In DNA, the CDR3 is TGTGCCAGCAGTTACGGACAGGGGACGAGCACTGAAGCTTTCTTT.

V and J are TRBV7-9 and TRBJ2-7; 9 bases match TRBD2. The CDR3 contains 16 residues. J was trimmed by 2 bases and V by 3 bases; bases with no gene match: 8. CDR1 SEHNR and CDR2 FQNEAQ come from the germline V gene (reference sequence). The CDR3 nucleotides read TGTGCCAGCAGCTTGTCTTCTAGCGGGGTTGCCTACGAGCAGTACTTC. This codes for CASSLSSSGVAYEQYF. Full variable domain (missing parts from reference TRBV7-9 and TRBJ2-7): DTGVSQNPRHKITKRGQNVTFRCDPISEHNRLYWYRQTLGQGPEFLTYFQNEAQLEKSRLLSDRFSAERPKGSFSTLEIQRTEQGDSAMYLCASSLSSSGVAYEQYFGPGTRLTVT.

V usage is TRBV7-8 and J usage is TRBJ1-1; the D gene is possibly TRBD1 (5 bases). The germline V and J ends were trimmed by 4 bases and 6 bases, with 15 bases remaining between them. This CDR3 region has 14 residues. The germline gives CDR1 SGHVS, CDR2 FQNEAQ. Written as DNA, the CDR3 is TGTGCCAGCAGCTCGTCCCGGGGGGAATCTGAAGCTTTCTTT. Translation gives CASSSSRGESEAFF.

V gene TRBV18 combines with J gene TRBJ2-6; maybe TRBD1 (5 bases). Germline V lookup: CDR1 KGHSH, CDR2 LQKENI. This CDR3 spans 17 amino acids. Trimming pared 1 base from V and 0 bases from J, leaving 10 bases between. The CDR3 DNA is TGTGCCAGCTCACCACTAGACAGCCTCTCTGGGGCCAACGTCCTGACTTTC. This gives the protein CASSPLDSLSGANVLTF.

The V gene is TRBV12-3 or TRBV12-4, the J gene TRBJ2-7; unclear D gene. V gave up 6 bases and J gave up 1 base, with 7 bases separating them. The length of the CDR3 is 12 residues. The CDR3 is CASRSGSYEQYF. The DNA for the CDR3 is TGTGCCAGCAGATCAGGATCCTACGAGCAGTACTTC.

The rearrangement joins TRBV11-2 to TRBJ2-7, with 7 bases aligning to TRBD1. V lost 4 bases and J lost 0; bases outside the gene matches: 6. The CDR3 sequence is 15 residues long. Germline V gene sequence: CDR1 SGHAT, CDR2 FQNNGV. The CDR3 DNA reads as TGTGCCAGCAGCTCCCCGGGACAGAGCTCCTACGAGCAGTACTTC. This encodes CASSSPGQSSYEQYF.

The J gene is TRBJ1-4, the V gene TRBV5-5, with TRBD1 identical over 7 bases. The germline CDR1 and CDR2 sequences are SGHKS and YYEKEE (reference sequence). There are 15 residues in the CDR3. Germline trimming cut 4 bases from V and 8 bases from J; bases unmatched to any gene: 11. The DNA of the CDR3 is TGTGCCAGCAGCCCGACGACAGGGTTGGTCGAAAAACTGTTTTTT. This sequence encodes CASSPTTGLVEKLFF.

This clone was observed a few times. The sample carries other DNA sequences with the same CDR3. CDR3 loop: CASSQDPGSYEQYF. DNA of the CDR3: TGTGCCAGCAGCCAAGACCCGGGGTCCTACGAGCAGTACTTC. The rearrangement uses TRBV3-1 (or the pseudogene TRBV3-2) and TRBJ2-7; possibly TRBD2 for D (5 bases). Germline V gene sequence: CDR1 LGHDT, CDR2 YNNKEL (reference sequence). The CDR3 loop spans 14 amino acids. The germline V and J ends were trimmed by 0 bases and 1 base, with 7 bases remaining between them.

The gene calls are TRBV28 and TRBJ1-1; 9 nucleotides align to TRBD1. V lost 5 bases, J lost 1 base, and 5 bases stayed unmatched. The CDR3 is made up of 15 amino acids. The germline V gene encodes CDR1 MDHEN and CDR2 SYDVKM. As DNA, the CDR3 is TGTGCCAGCAGTGTTCCGGGACAGGGGAACACTGAAGCTTTCTTT. Amino acid sequence: CASSVPGQGNTEAFF.

The chain joins TRBV18 to TRBJ2-1; TRBD1 aligns across 8 bases. The ends lost 3 bases at V and 10 bases at J; junction bases unmatched: 8. This CDR3 is 14 amino acids long. From germline, CDR1 is KGHSH and CDR2 LQKENI. CDR3 sequence (DNA): TGTGCCAGCTCACCCGGGACAGGCCCCCGGGAGCAGTTCTTC. Its protein product is CASSPGTGPREQFF. Full variable domain (missing parts from reference TRBV18 and TRBJ2-1): NAGVMQNPRHLVRRRGQEARLRCSPMKGHSHVYWYRQLPEEGLKFMVYLQKENIIDESGMPKERFSAEFPKEGPSILRIQQVVRGDSAAYFCASSPGTGPREQFFGPGTRLTVL.

In its sample, this clone was seen a few times. This chain connects TRBV7-2 to TRBJ1-6, with D possibly TRBD1 on 6 matching bases. Trimming left V 6 bases short and J 5 bases short, with 17 bases between. CDR1 and CDR2 (germline): SGHTA, FQGNSA. CDR3 length: 16 amino acids. The CDR3 protein is CASSQGWGRDNSPLHF. The CDR3 nucleotides are TGTGCCAGCAGTCAGGGGTGGGGTCGCGATAATTCACCCCTCCACTTT.

V usage is TRBV5-4 and J usage is TRBJ1-4; D gene uncertain. V lost 0 bases and J lost 0, with 3 bases in between. Germline V lookup: CDR1 SGHNT, CDR2 YYREEE (reference sequence). This CDR3 contains 14 residues. CDR3 protein: CASSLAATNEKLFF. As DNA, the CDR3 is TGTGCCAGCAGCTTGGCTGCAACTAATGAAAAACTGTTTTTT.

The chain recombines TRBV7-5 with TRBJ2-7; TRBD2 is taken as the D call from the table, unchecked against the DNA. TRBV7-5 is labeled a pseudogene. The CDR3 is 14 residues long. CDR3 sequence reads: CARSAGGIAYEQYF. CDR3 DNA: TGTGCCAGAAGCGCTGGGGGGATTGCCTACGAGCAGTACTTC.

The chain uses TRBV6-5 and TRBJ2-3, with a tentative D call TRBD2 (5 bases). Trimming removed 2 bases at V and 4 bases at J, with 16 bases between. Germline V gene lookup returns CDR1 MNHEY and CDR2 SVGAGI. The CDR3 has 16 residues. This CDR3 reads CASSYLGPKAADTQYF. The CDR3 coding sequence is TGTGCCAGCAGTTACCTGGGTCCAAAAGCGGCAGATACGCAGTATTTT.